A single count supports the clone carrying this T cell receptor (beta chain). Its target is not known. Libraries were prepared by immunoSEQ multiplex PCR; TCRdb keeps only in-frame clonotypes and omits some of them. The repertoire consists of under 80,000 clones, with 85% to 95% occurring once and the leading ten covering about 0.34%. The data stem from a study of OX40 agonist ivuxolimab in advanced cancers. Study results and limitations: In the expanded peripheral T cells, antigen specificity was never determined. In a subset of nonresponders, normalized T-cell clonal expansion was also low.

Blood sampling was done at baseline, cycle 4 day 1, and cycle 7 day 1. This receptor was obtained from an adult with an advanced solid tumor such as melanoma, head and neck, liver or kidney cancer. The source material was CD4+ or CD8+ T cells sorted from blood, sampled in a trial of the OX40 agonist ivuxolimab.

The CDR3 DNA reads as TGCGCCAGCAGGGCGGGAGCAGGGCTGACTGAAGCTTTCTTT. It codes for CASRAGAGLTEAFF. The chain links TRBV5-1 to TRBJ1-1, with D tentatively TRBD1 (5 bases). CDR3 length equals 14 residues. The germline gives CDR1 SGHRS, CDR2 YFSETQ. The ends were cut back, 5 bases at V and 5 bases at J, with 16 bases in the middle.